This T cell receptor (beta chain) comes out of a study of T cells after yellow fever vaccination. At the level of the study: The fractions with low cell numbers were processed using SMART-Seq v4 Ultra Low Input.

V was trimmed by 8 bases and J by 3 bases, leaving 7 bases between them. The CDR3 has 11 residues. Germline values: CDR1 SGHDT, CDR2 YYEEEE. In this sample, this clonotype turned up a few times. MiXCR was run by TCRdb on the 5' RACE reads, yielding one entry per CDR3 protein. The sample holds some 80,000 distinct CDR3 sequences, about 14% seen once. The V gene is TRBV5-6, the J gene TRBJ2-3; D is uncertain. Sequenced material: CD8+ T cells not binding an NS4B(214-222) dextramer, sorted from PBMCs, taken 21 days after the first yellow fever vaccination. The sequence came from a man younger than 30 who received the YFV17D yellow fever vaccine. CDR3 DNA sequence: TGTGCCAGTGCGGTAACAGATACGCAGTATTTT. It translates to CASAVTDTQYF.